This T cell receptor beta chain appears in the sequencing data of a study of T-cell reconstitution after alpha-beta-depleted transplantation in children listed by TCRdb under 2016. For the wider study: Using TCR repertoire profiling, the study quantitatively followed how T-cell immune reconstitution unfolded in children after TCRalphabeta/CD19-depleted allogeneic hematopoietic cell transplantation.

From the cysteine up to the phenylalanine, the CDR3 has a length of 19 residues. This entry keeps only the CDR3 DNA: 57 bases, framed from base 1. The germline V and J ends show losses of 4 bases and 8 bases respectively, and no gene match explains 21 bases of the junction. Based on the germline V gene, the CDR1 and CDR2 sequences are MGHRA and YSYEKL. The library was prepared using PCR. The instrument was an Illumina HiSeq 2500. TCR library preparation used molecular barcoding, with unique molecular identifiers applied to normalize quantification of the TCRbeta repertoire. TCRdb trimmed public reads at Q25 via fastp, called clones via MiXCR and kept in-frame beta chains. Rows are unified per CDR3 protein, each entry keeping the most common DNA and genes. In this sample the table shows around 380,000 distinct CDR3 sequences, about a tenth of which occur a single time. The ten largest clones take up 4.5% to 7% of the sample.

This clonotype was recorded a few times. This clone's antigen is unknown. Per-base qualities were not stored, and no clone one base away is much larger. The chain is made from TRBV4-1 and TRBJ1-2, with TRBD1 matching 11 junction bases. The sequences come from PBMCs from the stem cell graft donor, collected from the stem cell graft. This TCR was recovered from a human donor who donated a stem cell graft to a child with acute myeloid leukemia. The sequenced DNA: TGCGCCAGCAGCCCAACATCTCCCGGGACAGGGGGTCCCCACGGAGGCTACACCTTC. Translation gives CASSPTSPGTGGPHGGYTF.